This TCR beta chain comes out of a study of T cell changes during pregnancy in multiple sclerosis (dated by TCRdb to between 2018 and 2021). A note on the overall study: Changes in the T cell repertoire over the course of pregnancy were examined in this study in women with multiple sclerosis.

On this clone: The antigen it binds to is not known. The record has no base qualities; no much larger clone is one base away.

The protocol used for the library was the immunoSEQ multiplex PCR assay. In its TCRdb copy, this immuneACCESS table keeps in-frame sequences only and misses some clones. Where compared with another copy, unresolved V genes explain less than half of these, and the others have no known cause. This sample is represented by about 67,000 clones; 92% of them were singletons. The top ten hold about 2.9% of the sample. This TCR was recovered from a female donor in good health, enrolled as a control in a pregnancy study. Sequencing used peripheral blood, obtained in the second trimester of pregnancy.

CDR3 region: CASWEGGSTPNTEAFF. The DNA is TGCGCCAGCTGGGAAGGCGGGTCTACACCGAACACTGAAGCTTTCTTT. The rearranged chain carries TRBV5-1 and TRBJ1-1; the D gene cannot be named for sure. The germline V gene encodes CDR1 SGHRS and CDR2 YFSETQ. V and J are truncated by 7 bases and 1 base respectively, leaving an intervening sequence of 20 bases. From cysteine to phenylalanine, the CDR3 is 16 amino acids long. Only the CDR3 DNA stays, 48 bases, in frame from base 1.